This entry lists 25 T cell receptor beta chains sequenced from one sample in a study of tumor T cells in aggressive B-cell lymphoma. Assay used: immunoSEQ multiplex PCR; TCRdb lists only in-frame clones, some missing. Counted here are 3,100 or so clones, around nine tenths occurring once; the ten biggest clones make up 6.5% to 9%. Sequenced material: tumor tissue. The receptors here all came from an adult with diffuse large B cell lymphoma.

Worth noting for this clone: The junction and the germline gene differ at one end; a read error may be behind it. V is TRBV6-6 and J is TRBJ1-6; possibly TRBD1 for D (5 bases). Per germline, CDR1 MNHNY and CDR2 SVGAGI (reference sequence). This CDR3 comprises 14 residues. The CDR3 DNA is TGTGCCAGCAGTTACCTATCGGGGGACTCACCCCTTCACTTT. It is translated as CASSYLSGDSPLHF.

The chain links TRBV19 to TRBJ1-5; D unclear. With 5 bases removed from V and 0 bases from J, the gap between germline ends came to 11 bases. The CDR3 is made up of 15 amino acids. CDR1 and CDR2 from the germline V gene are LNHDA and SQIVND (reference sequence). The CDR3 DNA reads as TGTGCCAGTAGTCCTCGGGGATATAGCAATCAGCCCCAGCATTTT. It encodes CASSPRGYSNQPQHF.

The rearrangement links TRBV18 to TRBJ1-2; D perhaps matches TRBD1 (6 bases). The germline V gene encodes CDR1 KGHSH and CDR2 LQKENI. Trimming shortened V by 2 bases and J by 7 bases, and 17 bases separated the two germline ends. The CDR3 contains 15 residues. The CDR3 is CASSPGQSQPFGYTF. The DNA for the CDR3 is TGTGCCAGCTCACCAGGACAGTCCCAACCTTTTGGCTACACCTTC.

The J gene is TRBJ2-2, the V gene TRBV9, with D perhaps TRBD2 (5 bases). Germline V gene lookup returns CDR1 SGDLS and CDR2 YYNGEE. The V and J ends lost 1 base and 8 bases respectively, with 15 bases between them. The CDR3 is 15 amino acids. The CDR3 region has the DNA TGTGCCAGCAGCGTATCAAAAGTAATAGCGGGGGAGCTGTTTTTT. Its protein product is CASSVSKVIAGELFF.

The chain joins TRBV27 to TRBJ2-6, with D possibly TRBD2 on 6 matching bases. CDR1 is MNHEY and CDR2 is SMNVEV in the germline V gene (reference sequence). Trimming removed 6 bases at V and 2 bases at J, with 8 bases between. CDR3 length: 14 amino acids. The CDR3 loop is CASSRGTGANVLTF. Written as DNA, the CDR3 is TGTGCCAGCAGCCGGGGGACTGGGGCCAACGTCCTGACTTTC.

The chain uses TRBV28 and TRBJ2-1, with 13 bases fitting TRBD2. V lost 3 bases to trimming and J lost 8 bases; unmatched junction nucleotides: 10. The CDR3 is 17 amino acids. The germline CDR1 and CDR2 sequences are MDHEN and SYDVKM. The chain's CDR3 is CASSFGPRLAGGYEQFF. In nucleotides, the CDR3 is TGTGCCAGCAGTTTCGGGCCACGACTAGCGGGAGGCTATGAGCAGTTCTTC.

J is TRBJ2-5 and V is TRBV4-3, with a weak D call TRBD2 (5 bases). Germline V gene sequence: CDR1 LGHNA, CDR2 YSLEER. Trimming took 3 bases from V and 11 from J, leaving 16 bases between them. The CDR3 is 13 amino acids. The CDR3 reads CASSQDGINPQYF. The CDR3 DNA follows: TGCGCCAGCAGCCAGGACGGGATTAATCCTCAGTACTTC.

CDR3 DNA: TGTGCCAGCAGCCCCGTTTCGGGGGAGACCCAGTACTTC. Protein sequence: CASSPVSGETQYF. The V gene is TRBV7-2, the J gene TRBJ2-5; D perhaps matches TRBD2 (5 bases). Trimming took 5 bases from V and 5 from J, leaving 12 bases between them. The CDR3 length is 13 residues. Germline values: CDR1 SGHTA, CDR2 FQGNSA.

The chain uses TRBV7-6 and TRBJ2-7; 10 bases are a match to TRBD1. The CDR3 covers 16 residues. Losses at the gene ends were 0 bases for V and 2 bases for J; bases not matched to a gene: 4. The germline V gene has CDR1 SGHVS and CDR2 FNYEAQ. CDR3 residues: CASSLARGTGAYEQYF. CDR3 DNA sequence: TGTGCCAGCAGCTTAGCGAGAGGGACAGGGGCCTACGAGCAGTACTTC. Full variable domain (rest looked up from reference TRBV7-6 and TRBJ2-7): GAGVSQSPRYKVTKRGQDVALRCDPISGHVSLYWYRQALGQGPEFLTYFNYEAQQDKSGLPNDRFSAERPEGSISTLTIQRTEQRDSAMYRCASSLARGTGAYEQYFGPGTRLTVT.

A single count supports this clone. The chain carries TRBV11-3 and TRBJ1-1; TRBD1 matches 7 bases. This CDR3 has 14 residues. V shed 4 bases and J 1 base; nucleotides not matched to a gene: 3. From germline, CDR1 is SGHNT and CDR2 YENEEA. CDR3 sequence (DNA): TGTGCCAGCAGCTGGGGACAGTCGAACACTGAAGCTTTCTTT. Translating gives CASSWGQSNTEAFF.

The chain joins TRBV4-1 to TRBJ1-4; no firm D call. Germline V gene lookup returns CDR1 MGHRA and CDR2 YSYEKL. V lost 1 base to trimming and J lost 7 bases, with 13 bases between them. The CDR3 contains 15 residues. CDR3 in DNA: TGCGCCAGCAGCCAAGTTCCAGCCGCGGGTGAAAAACTGTTTTTT. Its protein is CASSQVPAAGEKLFF.

The rearrangement uses TRBV27 and TRBJ2-1; the match to TRBD1 covers 7 bases. The CDR3 extends over 15 amino acids. V trimming: 5 bases; J trimming: 1 base; junction bases outside the gene matches: 5. Germline values: CDR1 MNHEY, CDR2 SMNVEV (reference sequence). In DNA form, the CDR3 reads TGTGCCAGCAGTCTAGGGGGACAGTCCTACAATGAGCAGTTCTTC. This codes for CASSLGGQSYNEQFF.

V usage is TRBV9 and J usage is TRBJ2-5, with no clear D. Gene TRBJ2-7 matches the end of the DNA better, so the J call may be wrong. This CDR3 comprises 13 residues. Looked up from germline, CDR1 is SGDLS and CDR2 is YYNGEE. The chain's CDR3 is CASAVSPLNEQYF. Written as DNA, the CDR3 is TGTGCCAGCGCCGTTAGCCCCTTGAACGAGCAGTACTTC.

The V gene is TRBV4-3, the J gene TRBJ1-2; D not certain. CDR1 is LGHNA, CDR2 YSLEER, per germline. The CDR3 length is 14 residues. Trimming stripped 1 base from V and 3 bases from J, with 9 bases between. CDR3 sequence reads: CASSQGGGDYGYTF. The CDR3 coding sequence is TGCGCCAGCAGCCAAGGGGGAGGCGACTATGGCTACACCTTC.

The rearrangement joins TRBV2 to TRBJ1-1, with D possibly matching TRBD1 (6 bases). Germline V gene sequence: CDR1 SNHLY, CDR2 FYNNEI. The ends were cut back, 6 bases at V and 5 bases at J, with 16 bases in the middle. The length of the CDR3 is 14 residues. This CDR3 reads CASRRQAPGTEAFF. The CDR3, as DNA: TGTGCCAGCAGGAGACAGGCCCCGGGGACTGAAGCTTTCTTT.

This clone occurred a few times. The V gene is TRBV18, the J gene TRBJ2-5; 8 bases align to TRBD1. CDR3 size: 13 residues. Trimming at V came to 2 bases and at J to 4 bases, leaving 0 bases not matched to a gene. The germline CDR1 and CDR2 sequences are KGHSH and LQKENI. The CDR3 coding sequence is TGTGCCAGCTCACCAGACAGGGGAGAGACCCAGTACTTC. It codes for CASSPDRGETQYF.

This chain links TRBV29-1 with TRBJ2-5; D is perhaps TRBD1 (5 bases). Germline loops: CDR1 SQVTM, CDR2 ANQGSEA. This CDR3 is built from 11 residues. The V and J ends lost 7 bases and 5 bases respectively, with 11 bases between them. The CDR3, as DNA: TGCAGCGGAAGTAAGGGGGAGACCCAGTACTTC. Protein product: CSGSKGETQYF.

This chain joins TRBV6-1 and TRBJ2-5; 8 bases line up with TRBD2. After removal of 7 bases from V and 5 bases from J, the junction contained 6 bases not matched to a gene. The CDR3 is 13 amino acids. Germline V gene sequence: CDR1 MNHNS, CDR2 SASEGT. The CDR3 is CASTDGGDETQYF. DNA for the CDR3: TGTGCCAGCACCGACGGGGGGGATGAGACCCAGTACTTC.

The J gene is TRBJ1-6, the V gene TRBV30; D perhaps matches TRBD1 (6 bases). CDR1 and CDR2 from the germline V gene are GTSNPN and SVGIG (reference sequence). The CDR3 is 15 amino acids. The ends were cut back, 3 bases at V and 2 bases at J, with 11 bases in the middle. CDR3 amino acids: CAWSRTATYNSPLHF. The DNA of the CDR3 is TGTGCCTGGAGCAGGACAGCGACCTATAATTCACCCCTCCACTTT.

This clone was observed a single time. J is TRBJ1-6 and V is TRBV5-1; D might be TRBD1 (6 bases). This CDR3 contains 13 residues. From germline, CDR1 is SGHRS and CDR2 YFSETQ. Trimming took off 5 bases at V and 9 bases at J, with 12 bases between the two ends. CDR3 loop: CASSYEGVSPLHF. CDR3 coding DNA: TGCGCCAGCAGTTATGAGGGGGTTTCACCCCTCCACTTT.

This chain uses TRBV19 with TRBJ1-2; no clear D. This CDR3 spans 14 amino acids. Germline V lookup: CDR1 LNHDA, CDR2 SQIVND (reference sequence). Trimming took 0 bases from V and 7 from J, leaving 12 bases between them. CDR3 in amino acids: CASSIDGLTPGYTF. Written as DNA, the CDR3 is TGTGCCAGTAGTATAGATGGGCTAACCCCTGGCTACACCTTC.

The sample holds one count of this clone. This chain uses TRBV19 with TRBJ2-5; 8 nucleotides agree with TRBD2. V gave up 5 bases and J gave up 11 bases; unmatched junction bases: 13. The CDR3 length is 14 residues. In germline, CDR1 is LNHDA, CDR2 SQIVND (reference sequence). CDR3 protein: CASSGAGGPLEQYF. The CDR3, as DNA: TGTGCCAGTAGTGGGGCGGGAGGCCCCCTGGAGCAGTACTTC.

The count of this clone is one. The chain links TRBV5-1 to TRBJ2-2; D gene unclear. This CDR3 has 14 amino acids. CDR1 is SGHRS, CDR2 YFSETQ, per germline. V was trimmed by 1 base and J by 4 bases, leaving 8 bases between them. The CDR3 DNA reads as TGCGCCAGCAGCTTGCGTGAGAGCACCGGGGAGCTGTTTTTT. Translating it yields CASSLRESTGELFF. Variable domain in full (rest from reference TRBV5-1 and TRBJ2-2): KAGVTQTPRYLIKTRGQQVTLSCSPISGHRSVSWYQQTPGQGLQFLFEYFSETQRNKGNFPGRFSGRQFSNSRSEMNVSTLELGDSALYLCASSLRESTGELFFGEGSRLTVL.

The CDR3 DNA sequence: TGTGCCAGCAGGGTAGGGACAGGGACCTACGAGCAGTACTTC. Protein sequence: CASRVGTGTYEQYF. The chain links TRBV2 to TRBJ2-7; 9 nucleotides match TRBD1. Germline loops: CDR1 SNHLY, CDR2 FYNNEI. V was clipped by 6 bases and J by 2 bases; unmatched bases: 5. The CDR3 runs to 14 residues. Full variable domain (missing parts from reference TRBV2 and TRBJ2-7): EPEVTQTPSHQVTQMGQEVILRCVPISNHLYFYWYRQILGQKVEFLVSFYNNEISEKSEIFDDQFSVERPDGSNFTLKIRSTKLEDSAMYFCASRVGTGTYEQYFGPGTRLTVT.

The chain has TRBV18 and TRBJ1-1, with D perhaps matching TRBD1 (6 bases). CDR3 length equals 15 residues. The germline V gene encodes CDR1 KGHSH and CDR2 LQKENI. V lost 3 bases and J 0 bases, leaving 11 bases between the germline ends. Here the CDR3 reads CASSPQGSMNTEAFF. The CDR3 DNA reads as TGTGCCAGCTCACCTCAGGGGTCCATGAACACTGAAGCTTTCTTT. The whole variable domain, remainder taken from reference TRBV18 and TRBJ1-1, is NAGVMQNPRHLVRRRGQEARLRCSPMKGHSHVYWYRQLPEEGLKFMVYLQKENIIDESGMPKERFSAEFPKEGPSILRIQQVVRGDSAAYFCASSPQGSMNTEAFFGQGTRLTVV.